This passage covers 15 T cell receptor beta chains from one sample sequenced in a study of T cell repertoires in cytomegalovirus infection. Using its own MiXCR run on the reads, TCRdb lists one record per CDR3 protein. The sample contains about 310,000 distinct CDR3 sequences, under 20% of which appear only once. The sample was PBMCs. The receptors here all came from a human donor in good health (CMV status not recorded). Some clones in this sample may be carry-over from other donors' samples.

This clonotype was recorded many times. The chain links TRBV7-2 to TRBJ2-3; D is unclear. CDR1 and CDR2 (germline): SGHTA, FQGNSA. The V end lost 2 bases, the J end lost 0 bases, and 6 bases lay between the germline ends. The CDR3 spans 14 residues. CDR3 protein: CASSLRASTDTQYF. The CDR3 coding sequence is TGTGCCAGCAGCTTAAGGGCCAGCACAGATACGCAGTATTTT.

This clonotype has ten or more counts. The V and J genes are TRBV12-3 or TRBV12-4 and TRBJ1-4; the D gene is possibly TRBD1 (5 bases). This CDR3 spans 15 amino acids. V lost 8 bases, J lost 0 bases, and 13 bases lay in between. The CDR3 sequence is CASRRRDATNEKLFF. The CDR3 bases are TGTGCCAGCCGTCGCCGGGACGCAACTAATGAAAAACTGTTTTTT.

This clonotype came up a few times. The chain recombines TRBV6-1 with TRBJ2-4; 14 positions agree with TRBD2. The CDR3 contains 18 residues. Per germline, CDR1 MNHNS and CDR2 SASEGT. J lost 9 bases, V lost 6 bases, and 16 bases had no gene match. The CDR3 loop is CASSSGLAGGKRSGIQYF. CDR3 DNA: TGTGCCAGCAGCTCCGGACTAGCGGGGGGCAAGAGATCCGGCATTCAGTACTTC.

The V gene is TRBV4-3, the J gene TRBJ1-3; D remains ambiguous. The CDR3 is 14 residues long. V gave up 0 bases and J gave up 9 bases, with 12 bases separating them. Germline assignment: CDR1 LGHNA and CDR2 YSLEER. In DNA, the CDR3 is TGCGCCAGCAGCCAAGATAGGGCGGGCCGCACCATATATTTT. Its protein product is CASSQDRAGRTIYF.

This clonotype was found a few times. The chain carries TRBV5-4 and TRBJ2-1, with TRBD2 identical over 9 bases. Germline V gives CDR1 SGHNT, CDR2 YYREEE (reference sequence). The CDR3 covers 14 residues. Trimming removed 5 bases from V and 8 bases from J; junction bases left unmatched: 8. The CDR3 coding sequence is TGTGCCAGCAGACAGCGGGGGGCCACCCATGAGCAGTTCTTC. It translates to CASRQRGATHEQFF.

This clonotype was seen repeatedly, ten times or more. CDR3 bases: TGTGCCAGCAGCTTAGTAGAGGGCACAGATACGCAGTATTTT. Translating it yields CASSLVEGTDTQYF. V is TRBV7-2 and J is TRBJ2-3; no clear D. This CDR3 is built from 14 residues. The V and J ends lost 1 base and 1 base respectively, with 6 bases between them. From germline, CDR1 is SGHTA and CDR2 FQGNSA.

The J gene is TRBJ2-7, the V gene TRBV15, with 7 bases lining up with TRBD1. This CDR3 region has 16 residues. V shed 2 bases and J 5 bases; nucleotides not matched to a gene: 12. The V gene's germline CDR1 is LNHNV and CDR2 YYDKDF (reference sequence). CDR3 sequence: CATSRNRMTGLHEQYF. CDR3 nucleotides: TGTGCCACCAGCAGAAACCGAATGACAGGGCTACACGAGCAGTACTTC.

In this sample, this clonotype turned up many times. The V and J genes are TRBV7-6 and TRBJ1-6; 8 nucleotides agree with TRBD1. This CDR3 region has 15 residues. J was trimmed by 9 bases and V by 4 bases; bases with no gene match: 8. Germline CDR1 and CDR2: SGHVS and FNYEAQ. The CDR3 loop is CASSSGQVGRSPLHF. The CDR3 DNA is TGTGCCAGCAGCTCGGGACAGGTTGGTCGTTCACCCCTCCACTTT. Full variable domain (rest looked up from reference TRBV7-6 and TRBJ1-6): GAGVSQSPRYKVTKRGQDVALRCDPISGHVSLYWYRQALGQGPEFLTYFNYEAQQDKSGLPNDRFSAERPEGSISTLTIQRTEQRDSAMYRCASSSGQVGRSPLHFGNGTRLTVT.

A word on this clonotype: No conserved phenylalanine or tryptophan is present at the end of the CDR3, so a read error is the likely explanation. The limits of the CDR3 on the DNA are not certain, so only TCRdb's listed CDR3 is given. The genes are TRBV6-6 and TRBJ2-2. The CDR3 contains 11 residues when both ends are counted. Germline V gene lookup returns CDR1 MNHNY and CDR2 SVGAGI (reference sequence). CDR3 in amino acids: CASVGSPRVFL.

The V and J genes are TRBV11-2 and TRBJ1-2; 8 nucleotides match TRBD1. Germline V gene data show CDR1 as SGHAT and CDR2 as FQNNGV. This CDR3 contains 16 residues. V dropped 4 bases and J dropped 8; count of bases not matched to a gene: 15. CDR3 protein: CASSSPRTGTRGGYTF. Here the CDR3 DNA reads TGTGCCAGCAGCTCACCCCGGACAGGGACGAGAGGGGGCTACACCTTC.

This clonotype was picked up a small number of times. V gene TRBV19 combines with J gene TRBJ1-1; D is undetermined. Trimming left V 0 bases short and J 4 bases short, with 6 bases between. The CDR3 length is 13 residues. From germline, CDR1 is LNHDA and CDR2 SQIVND (reference sequence). CDR3 amino acids: CASSIDRITEAFF. The CDR3 DNA follows: TGTGCCAGTAGTATAGACAGGATCACTGAAGCTTTCTTT.

There are many counts of this clonotype. The chain carries TRBV7-2 and TRBJ2-3; TRBD2 aligns across 10 bases. V shed 2 bases, J shed 2 bases, and the junction held 7 bases outside the gene matches. Germline lookup yields CDR1 SGHTA and CDR2 FQGNSA. The CDR3 is made up of 17 amino acids. The CDR3 protein is CASSLSLAGASTDTQYF. The CDR3 DNA reads TGTGCCAGCAGCTTATCCCTAGCGGGGGCTTCCACAGATACGCAGTATTTT.

The table lists this clonotype with many counts. V and J are TRBV7-2 and TRBJ2-7; D may be TRBD2 (5 bases). Germline V gene sequence: CDR1 SGHTA, CDR2 FQGNSA. This CDR3 contains 13 residues. The V end was cut by 5 bases, the J end by 0 bases, with 8 bases between. This CDR3 is CASSRGLSYEQYF. CDR3 coding DNA: TGTGCCAGCAGCCGAGGGCTCTCCTACGAGCAGTACTTC.

For this clonotype: Lacking the conserved final phenylalanine or tryptophan, this CDR3 likely reflects a read error. J is TRBJ1-5 and V is TRBV20-1; no firm D call. Germline lookup yields CDR1 DFQATT and CDR2 SNEGSKA (reference sequence). The CDR3 contains 15 residues. Trimming removed 0 bases at V and 4 bases at J, with 13 bases between. CDR3 DNA sequence: TGCAGTGCTAGAGATGCCCCGAATGCGAATCAGCCCCAGCATCTT. Amino acids: CSARDAPNANQPQHL.

This clonotype was seen ten or more times. V usage is TRBV6-2 or TRBV6-3 and J usage is TRBJ1-3; TRBD1 might be the D (5 bases). V was clipped by 2 bases and J by 0 bases, with 23 bases between them. This CDR3 is 20 amino acids long. Germline CDR1 reads MNHEY; CDR2 reads SVGEGT. The DNA for the CDR3 is TGTGCCAGCAGTTACGACAGAACGACGACTTATCATAACTCTGGAAACACCATATATTTT. Protein sequence: CASSYDRTTTYHNSGNTIYF.